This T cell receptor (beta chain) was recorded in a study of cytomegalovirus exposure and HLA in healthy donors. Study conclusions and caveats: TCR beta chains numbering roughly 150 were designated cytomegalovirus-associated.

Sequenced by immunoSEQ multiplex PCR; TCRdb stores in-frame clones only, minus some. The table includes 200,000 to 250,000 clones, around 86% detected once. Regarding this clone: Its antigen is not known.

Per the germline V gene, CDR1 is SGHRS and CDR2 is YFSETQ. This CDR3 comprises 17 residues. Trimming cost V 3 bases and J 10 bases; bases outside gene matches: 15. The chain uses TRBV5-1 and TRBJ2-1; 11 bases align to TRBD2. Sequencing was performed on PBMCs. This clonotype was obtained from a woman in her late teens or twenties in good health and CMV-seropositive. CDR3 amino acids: CASSSEPNSGRGGEQFF. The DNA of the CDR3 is TGCGCCAGCAGCTCGGAACCCAATAGCGGGAGGGGCGGGGAGCAGTTCTTC.